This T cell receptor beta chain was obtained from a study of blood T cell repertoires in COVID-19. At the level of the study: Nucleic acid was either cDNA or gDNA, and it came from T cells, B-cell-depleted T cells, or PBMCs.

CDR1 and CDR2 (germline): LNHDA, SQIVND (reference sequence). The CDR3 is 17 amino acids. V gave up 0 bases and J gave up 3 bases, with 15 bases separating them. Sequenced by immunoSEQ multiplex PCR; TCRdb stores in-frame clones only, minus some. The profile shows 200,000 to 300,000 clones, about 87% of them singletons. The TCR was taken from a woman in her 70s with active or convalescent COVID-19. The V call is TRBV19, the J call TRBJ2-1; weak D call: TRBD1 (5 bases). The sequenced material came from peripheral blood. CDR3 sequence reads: CASSIDLGQGNYNEQFF. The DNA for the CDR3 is TGTGCCAGTAGTATAGATCTGGGGCAGGGCAACTACAATGAGCAGTTCTTC.